The 20 T cell receptor beta chains in this list originate from one sample, sequenced in a study of blood T cell repertoires in COVID-19. Sequencing was performed with immunoSEQ multiplex PCR; in TCRdb, only in-frame clones are kept and a portion is missing. This repertoire shows 300,000 to 400,000 clones, under 95% found once; its top ten account for around 3.3%. The sequenced sample was peripheral blood. These receptors were obtained from a woman aged 18-29 years who had recovered from COVID-19.

J is TRBJ2-3 and V is TRBV5-1; D gene unclear. Trimming took 7 bases from V and 1 from J, leaving 10 bases between them. Germline V CDR1 and CDR2: SGHRS, YFSETQ. CDR3 length: 13 residues. Written as DNA, the CDR3 is TGCGCCAGCCGCCCCGAGGGCACAGATACGCAGTATTTT. This codes for CASRPEGTDTQYF. Full variable domain (remainder filled in from reference TRBV5-1 and TRBJ2-3): KAGVTQTPRYLIKTRGQQVTLSCSPISGHRSVSWYQQTPGQGLQFLFEYFSETQRNKGNFPGRFSGRQFSNSRSEMNVSTLELGDSALYLCASRPEGTDTQYFGPGTRLTVL.

The chain has TRBV7-8 and TRBJ2-1, with 12 bases lining up with TRBD2. Germline CDR1 reads SGHVS; CDR2 reads FQNEAQ. V was pared by 5 bases and J by 9 bases, with 11 bases of the junction left unmatched. This CDR3 contains 16 residues. The CDR3 nucleotides read TGTGCCAGCAGCCCCGGACTAGCGGGATACCTAGGTGAGCAGTTCTTC. Residues: CASSPGLAGYLGEQFF. The variable domain in full, with the rest retrieved from reference TRBV7-8 and TRBJ2-1, is GAGVSQSPRYKVAKRGQDVALRCDPISGHVSLFWYQQALGQGPEFLTYFQNEAQLDKSGLPSDRFFAERPEGSVSTLKIQRTQQEDSAVYLCASSPGLAGYLGEQFFGPGTRLTVL.

This chain connects TRBV2 to TRBJ2-3, with no clear D. Germline CDR1 and CDR2: SNHLY and FYNNEI. V lost 1 base, J lost 0 bases, and 5 bases lay in between. This CDR3 comprises 14 residues. The CDR3 DNA follows: TGTGCCAGCAGTGAAGATTCTAGCACAGATACGCAGTATTTT. It specifies CASSEDSSTDTQYF.

The rearrangement joins TRBV5-1 to TRBJ2-5, with 7 bases that match TRBD1. This CDR3 is 15 amino acids long. J gave up 2 bases and V 5 bases, and 9 bases lay outside the gene matches. From germline, CDR1 is SGHRS and CDR2 YFSETQ. Here the CDR3 reads CASRTTGQEQETQYF. The CDR3 coding sequence is TGCGCCAGCAGAACTACCGGACAGGAGCAAGAGACCCAGTACTTC.

The table lists this clone with a count of one. The chain is built from TRBV4-1 and TRBJ2-5, with D maybe TRBD1 (5 bases). Trimming took 3 bases from V and 5 from J, leaving 16 bases between them. This CDR3 contains 15 residues. Per germline, CDR1 MGHRA and CDR2 YSYEKL. The CDR3 nucleotides are TGCGCCAGCAGCCAGGTTAGACAGCCACGGGAGACCCAGTACTTC. Translating it yields CASSQVRQPRETQYF.

The genes are TRBV7-8 and TRBJ1-2; D is unresolved. Germline V CDR1 and CDR2: SGHVS, FQNEAQ. Trimming took off 1 base at V and 3 bases at J, with 12 bases between the two ends. The length of the CDR3 is 15 residues. The CDR3 DNA sequence: TGTGCCAGCAGCTTAGGGGCGACCTCCGACTATGGCTACACCTTC. Translated, it gives CASSLGATSDYGYTF.

The chain couples TRBV30 to TRBJ2-3, with 11 bases matching TRBD2. The CDR3 contains 18 residues. V lost 0 bases and J lost 5; bases outside the gene matches: 13. The V gene's germline CDR1 is GTSNPN and CDR2 SVGIG (reference sequence). The CDR3 sequence is CAWSVRLAGGSKRDTQYF. The CDR3 DNA sequence: TGTGCCTGGAGTGTACGGCTAGCGGGAGGATCAAAAAGAGATACGCAGTATTTT.

The chain employs TRBV7-7 and TRBJ1-3; a possible D gene is TRBD1 (5 bases). CDR1 and CDR2 from the germline V gene are SSHAT and FNYEAQ (reference sequence). The CDR3 is made up of 15 amino acids. Trimming pared 6 bases from V and 6 bases from J, leaving 18 bases between. This CDR3 is CASSAGYQGPNTIYF. The DNA of the CDR3 is TGTGCCAGCAGTGCAGGGTATCAGGGTCCAAACACCATATATTTT.

The V gene is TRBV6-4, the J gene TRBJ2-2; 9 bases map to TRBD1. Germline assignment: CDR1 MRHNA and CDR2 SNTAGT. The J segment lost 5 bases and the V segment lost 10 bases, leaving 8 bases of the junction unmatched. CDR3 size: 14 residues. The CDR3 coding sequence is TGTGCCATCCGGAGACAGGGGGAGACCGGGGAGCTGTTTTTT. This encodes CAIRRQGETGELFF.

V is TRBV19 and J is TRBJ1-2; no clear D gene. The germline V gene has CDR1 LNHDA and CDR2 SQIVND (reference sequence). V was pared by 1 base and J by 9 bases, with 15 bases between. The CDR3 has 14 amino acids. As DNA, the CDR3 is TGTGCCAGTAGTATAGGAGGGTCCGCTCATCGCTACACCTTC. It encodes CASSIGGSAHRYTF.

The CDR3 DNA follows: TGTGCCAGCAGCTCGCGAGGTTATCCCCAGCATTTT. Translating gives CASSSRGYPQHF. This chain links TRBV5-6 with TRBJ1-5, with D hard to call. Germline values: CDR1 SGHDT, CDR2 YYEEEE. Trimming cost V 3 bases and J 10 bases, with 11 bases left between them. The CDR3 is 12 residues long.

CDR3 loop: CASSSGLFPTDTQYF. DNA of the CDR3: TGTGCCAGCAGCTCAGGGCTATTCCCCACAGATACGCAGTATTTT. The gene calls are TRBV11-3 and TRBJ2-3, with D tentatively TRBD1 (5 bases). Trimming removed 4 bases at V and 2 bases at J, with 13 bases between. This CDR3 contains 15 residues. Germline loops: CDR1 SGHNT, CDR2 YENEEA.

The chain has TRBV5-6 and TRBJ2-1; 12 bases are a match to TRBD2. The trim removed 2 bases at V and 5 bases at J, leaving 5 bases unmatched. The CDR3 has 16 amino acids. Germline lookup yields CDR1 SGHDT and CDR2 YYEEEE. The CDR3 reads CASSLGLAGNHNEQFF. The CDR3 DNA follows: TGTGCCAGCAGCTTAGGACTAGCGGGAAACCACAATGAGCAGTTCTTC.

This chain uses TRBV10-2 with TRBJ2-3, with TRBD1 as a possible D gene (6 bases). V shed 0 bases and J shed 6 bases, with 7 bases lying between them. Germline loops: CDR1 WSHSY, CDR2 SAAADI. This CDR3 region has 13 residues. In DNA, the CDR3 is TGCGCCAGCAGTGAGTCTAGGGGGGATACGCAGTATTTT. Its protein is CASSESRGDTQYF.

The J gene is TRBJ1-1, the V gene TRBV29-1; unclear D gene. The CDR3 spans 12 residues. Trimming shortened V by 3 bases and J by 1 base, and 6 bases separated the two germline ends. Germline lookup yields CDR1 SQVTM and CDR2 ANQGSEA. In DNA form, the CDR3 reads TGCAGCGTTGAGCGTGGGAACACTGAAGCTTTCTTT. It translates to CSVERGNTEAFF.

V and J are TRBV9 and TRBJ2-1, with D tentatively TRBD2 (5 bases). The CDR3 runs to 14 residues. In germline, CDR1 is SGDLS, CDR2 YYNGEE. Trimming left V 4 bases short and J 3 bases short, with 11 bases between. CDR3 sequence reads: CASSLGVNYNEQFF. The CDR3 coding sequence is TGTGCCAGCAGCCTCGGGGTGAACTACAATGAGCAGTTCTTC. Based on the CDR3 plus reference TRBV9 and TRBJ2-1, the full variable domain is DSGVTQTPKHLITATGQRVTLRCSPRSGDLSVYWYQQSLDQGLQFLIQYYNGEERAKGNILERFSAQQFPDLHSELNLSSLELGDSALYFCASSLGVNYNEQFFGPGTRLTVL.

This sequence joins TRBV12-3 or TRBV12-4 and TRBJ1-1; D perhaps matches TRBD1 (5 bases). The ends were cut back, 5 bases at V and 11 bases at J, with 15 bases in the middle. This CDR3 has 12 amino acids. The CDR3 loop reads CASSPGRGRAFF. As DNA, the CDR3 is TGTGCCAGCAGTCCCGGGAGGGGTCGCGCTTTCTTT.

This clone was seen at least ten times. The chain combines TRBV7-9 with TRBJ2-7; the match to TRBD1 covers 8 bases. After removal of 11 bases from V and 0 bases from J, the junction contained 9 bases not matched to a gene. CDR3 length: 14 amino acids. CDR1 SEHNR and CDR2 FQNEAQ come from the germline V gene (reference sequence). CDR3 in amino acids: CAVDRGANSYEQYV. The CDR3 coding sequence is TGTGCCGTAGACAGGGGCGCTAACTCCTACGAGCAGTACGTC.

This clone was observed a handful of times. The chain uses TRBV4-3 and TRBJ1-2; weak D call: TRBD1 (6 bases). Trimming removed 3 bases from V and 8 bases from J, with 10 bases in between. Germline CDR1 LGHNA, CDR2 YSLEER. The CDR3 sequence is 12 residues long. The CDR3 DNA reads TGCGCCAGCAGCCACGCAGGGGTCGGCTACACCTTC. Its protein product is CASSHAGVGYTF.

This clone occurred once. This sequence joins TRBV30 and TRBJ1-3; perhaps TRBD1 as D (5 bases). CDR3 length: 16 residues. The germline V gene has CDR1 GTSNPN and CDR2 SVGIG (reference sequence). Deletions cut 0 bases from V and 0 bases from J, with 12 bases between. The CDR3 protein is CAWSVRGLLSGNTIYF. CDR3 sequence (DNA): TGTGCCTGGAGTGTACGGGGACTACTCTCTGGAAACACCATATATTTT.